This T cell receptor beta chain appears in the sequencing data of a study of blood T cell repertoires in COVID-19. At the level of the study: COVID-19 samples, acute and convalescent, were from the United States, Italy and Spain. In each case, the material was cDNA or gDNA derived from T cells, B-cell-depleted T cells, or PBMCs.

Measured with immunoSEQ multiplex PCR; TCRdb has only the in-frame clones, and not every one. The sample lists hundreds of thousands of clones, 65% to 90% occurring once. The V gene end was trimmed by 2 bases and the J gene end by 7 bases; junction bases not matched to a gene: 14. Per germline, CDR1 SGHTA and CDR2 FQGNSA. CDR3 length equals 18 residues. This TCR was sampled from an elderly man with acute or convalescent COVID-19. The chain joins TRBV7-2 to TRBJ2-1; TRBD2 matches 10 bases. Sequencing used peripheral blood. CDR3 protein: CASSLFRLAGAGGNEQFF. The CDR3 coding sequence is TGTGCCAGCAGCTTATTTAGGCTAGCGGGGGCTGGCGGGAATGAGCAGTTCTTC.